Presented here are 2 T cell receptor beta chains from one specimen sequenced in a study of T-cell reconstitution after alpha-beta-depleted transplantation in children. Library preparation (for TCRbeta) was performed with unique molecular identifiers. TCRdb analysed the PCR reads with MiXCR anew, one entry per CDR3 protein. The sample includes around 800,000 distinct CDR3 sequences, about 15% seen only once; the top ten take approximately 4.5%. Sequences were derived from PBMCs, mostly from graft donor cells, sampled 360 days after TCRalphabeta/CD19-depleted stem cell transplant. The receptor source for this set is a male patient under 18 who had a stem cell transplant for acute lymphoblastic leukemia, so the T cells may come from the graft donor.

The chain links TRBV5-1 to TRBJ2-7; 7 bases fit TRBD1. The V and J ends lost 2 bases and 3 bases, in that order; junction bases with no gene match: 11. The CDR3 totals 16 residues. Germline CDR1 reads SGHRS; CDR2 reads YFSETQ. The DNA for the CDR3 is TGCGCCAGCAGCTTAGGGGATGTAGGGGGCCGCTACGAGCAGTACTTC. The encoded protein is CASSLGDVGGRYEQYF.

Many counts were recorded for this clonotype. The CDR3 sequence: CASSLGGTGLYEQYF. The CDR3 nucleotides are TGTGCCAGCAGCTTAGGTGGGACAGGCCTCTACGAGCAGTACTTC. V and J are TRBV7-8 and TRBJ2-7; the match to TRBD1 covers 8 bases. V shed 1 base, J shed 3 bases, and the junction held 5 bases outside the gene matches. Per the germline V gene, CDR1 is SGHVS and CDR2 is FQNEAQ. The CDR3 spans 15 residues.